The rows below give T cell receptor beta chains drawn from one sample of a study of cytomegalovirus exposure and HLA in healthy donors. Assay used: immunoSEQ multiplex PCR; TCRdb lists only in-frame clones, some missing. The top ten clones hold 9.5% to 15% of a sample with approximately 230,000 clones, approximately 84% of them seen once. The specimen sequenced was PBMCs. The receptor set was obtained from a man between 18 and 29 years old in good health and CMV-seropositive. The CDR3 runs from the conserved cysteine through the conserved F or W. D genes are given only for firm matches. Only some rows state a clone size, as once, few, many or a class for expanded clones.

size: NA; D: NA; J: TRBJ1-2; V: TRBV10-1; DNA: TGCGCCAGCAGTGAGCCAATCTCTTCCGCTGAGGGGTATGGCTACACCTTC; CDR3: CASSEPISSAEGYGYTF
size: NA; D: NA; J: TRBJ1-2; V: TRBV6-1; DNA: TGTGCCAGCAGTGAAGTTAGAGACGGCTATGGCTACACCTTC; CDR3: CASSEVRDGYGYTF
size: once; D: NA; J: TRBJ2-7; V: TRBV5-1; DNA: TGCGCCAGCAGGGCGGGCGGGACTTCCTACGAGCAGTACTTC; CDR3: CASRAGGTSYEQYF
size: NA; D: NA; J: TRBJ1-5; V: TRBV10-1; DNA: TGCGCCAGGCAAGAGGGGCACAATCAGCCCCAGCATTTT; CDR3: CARQEGHNQPQHF
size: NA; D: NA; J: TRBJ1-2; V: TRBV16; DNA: TGTGCCAGCAGCCAATCCTGGGGCGGCTATGGCTACACCTTC; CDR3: CASSQSWGGYGYTF
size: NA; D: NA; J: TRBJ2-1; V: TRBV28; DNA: TGTGCCAGCAGTTTATCTCCCGGCCAGCATGAGCAGTTCTTC; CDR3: CASSLSPGQHEQFF
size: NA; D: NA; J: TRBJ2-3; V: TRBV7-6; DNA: TGTGCCAGCAGCCCTGCGGGTGCCACAGATACGCAGTATTTT; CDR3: CASSPAGATDTQYF
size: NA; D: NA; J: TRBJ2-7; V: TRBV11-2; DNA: TGTGCCAGCAGCTTAGACAGCTCCTACGAGCAGTACTTC; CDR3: CASSLDSSYEQYF
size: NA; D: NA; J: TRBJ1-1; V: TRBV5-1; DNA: TGCGCCAGCGGAGGAATGAACACTGAAGCTTTCTTT; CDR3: CASGGMNTEAFF
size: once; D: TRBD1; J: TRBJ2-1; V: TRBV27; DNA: TGTGCCAGCAGTTTATCATACGGTTCGGACAGGACCTCCTACAATGAGCAGTTCTTC; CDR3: CASSLSYGSDRTSYNEQFF
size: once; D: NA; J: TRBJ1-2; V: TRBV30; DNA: TGTGCCTGGAGTGCCGAAGACAGACCGGATGGCTACACCTTC; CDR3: CAWSAEDRPDGYTF
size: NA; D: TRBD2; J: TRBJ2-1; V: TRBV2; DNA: TGTGCCAGCAGTGACCAGCGGGAGGGTGTAGGTGAGCAGTTCTTC; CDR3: CASSDQREGVGEQFF
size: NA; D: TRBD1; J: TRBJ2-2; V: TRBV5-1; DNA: TGCGCCAGCAGCTTGGCCGGGACAGCCACGAACACCGGGGAGCTGTTTTTT; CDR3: CASSLAGTATNTGELFF
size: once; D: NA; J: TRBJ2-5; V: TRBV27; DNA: TGTGCCAGCAGTTCTGGGCAAGAGACCCAGTACTTC; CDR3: CASSSGQETQYF
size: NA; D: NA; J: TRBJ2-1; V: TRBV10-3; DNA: TGTGCCATCAGTGGAGGCAGCAATGAGCAGTTCTTC; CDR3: CAISGGSNEQFF
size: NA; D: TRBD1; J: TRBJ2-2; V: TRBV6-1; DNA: TGTGCCAGCAGCGGACAGGGGGCCACCGGGGAGCTGTTTTTT; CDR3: CASSGQGATGELFF
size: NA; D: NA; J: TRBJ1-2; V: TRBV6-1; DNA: TGTGCCAGCAGTGTGACCCTAGTCTATAATGGCTACACCTTC; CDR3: CASSVTLVYNGYTF
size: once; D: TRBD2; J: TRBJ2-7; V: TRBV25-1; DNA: TGTGCCAGCAGTCTCCACTCGGGGGGAGGGAACGAGCAGTACTTC; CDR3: CASSLHSGGGNEQYF
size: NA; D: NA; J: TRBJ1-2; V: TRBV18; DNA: TGTGCCAGCTCACCGCCAGGCAAGTGGGGCTATGGCTACACCTTC; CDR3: CASSPPGKWGYGYTF
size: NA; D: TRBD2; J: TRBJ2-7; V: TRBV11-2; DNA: TGTGCCAGCAGCGGGACTAGCGGGAGCCGGACCGCATACGAGCAGTACTTC; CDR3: CASSGTSGSRTAYEQYF
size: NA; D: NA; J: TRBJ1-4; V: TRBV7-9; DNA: TGTGCCAGCAGCTTGGGCAGAACTAATGAAAAACTGTTTTTT; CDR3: CASSLGRTNEKLFF
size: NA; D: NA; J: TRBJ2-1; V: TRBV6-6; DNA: TGTGCCAGCAGTTACCTAACTAGCTTCCATGAGCAGTTCTTC; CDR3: CASSYLTSFHEQFF
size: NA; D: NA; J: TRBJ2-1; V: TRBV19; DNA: TGTGCCAGTACCAAAGGGGATGAGCAGTTCTTC; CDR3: CASTKGDEQFF
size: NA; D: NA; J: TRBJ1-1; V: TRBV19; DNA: TGTGCCAGTACCAATACCGGCACTGAAGCTTTCTTT; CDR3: CASTNTGTEAFF
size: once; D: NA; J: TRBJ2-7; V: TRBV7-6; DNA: TGTGCCAGCAGCTTAGAAGGGGGTGACTACGAGCAGTACTTC; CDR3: CASSLEGGDYEQYF
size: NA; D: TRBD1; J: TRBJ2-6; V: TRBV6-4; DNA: TGTGCCAGCAGTGACGAGGCAGGGGGCCCGGGTGGGGCCAACGTCCTGACTTTC; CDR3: CASSDEAGGPGGANVLTF
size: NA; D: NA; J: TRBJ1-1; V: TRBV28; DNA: TGTGCCAGCAGCTATGGTGTGGGGGGAACTGAAGCTTTCTTT; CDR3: CASSYGVGGTEAFF
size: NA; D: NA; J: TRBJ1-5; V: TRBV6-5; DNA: TGTGCCAGCAGTCATCAAGAAGGTAATCAGCCCCAGCATTTT; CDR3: CASSHQEGNQPQHF
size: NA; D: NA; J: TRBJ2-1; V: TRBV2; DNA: TGTGCCAGCAGTGAACAAAGTAGCGTCAATGAGCAGTTCTTC; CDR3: CASSEQSSVNEQFF
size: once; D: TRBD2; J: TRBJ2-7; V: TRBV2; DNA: TGTGCCAGCAGTGCCTTGACTAGCGGGAATTACGAGCAGTACTTC; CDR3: CASSALTSGNYEQYF
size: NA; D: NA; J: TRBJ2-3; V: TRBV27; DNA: TGTGCCAGCAGTCAATACAACGGCCTCACAGATACGCAGTATTTT; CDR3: CASSQYNGLTDTQYF
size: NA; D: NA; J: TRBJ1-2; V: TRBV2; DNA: TGTGCCAGCACCTGGGACCGGAGGAGGGATAACTATGGCTACACCTTC; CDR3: CASTWDRRRDNYGYTF
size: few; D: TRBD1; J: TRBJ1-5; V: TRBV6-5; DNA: TGTGCCAGCAGTCGGGACAGGGAACAGCCCCAGCATTTT; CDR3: CASSRDREQPQHF
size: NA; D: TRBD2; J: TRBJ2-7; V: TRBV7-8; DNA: TGTGCCAGCAGCTCCTGGACTAGCGGGAGGATCTACGAGCAGTACTTC; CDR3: CASSSWTSGRIYEQYF
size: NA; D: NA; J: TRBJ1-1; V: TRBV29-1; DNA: TGCAGCGTTGAAACGGATGTGTACACTGAAGCTTTCTTT; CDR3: CSVETDVYTEAFF
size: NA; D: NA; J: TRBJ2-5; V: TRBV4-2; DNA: TGTGCCAGCAGCCAAGATTGGGGAGCGAGGACCCAGTACTTC; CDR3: CASSQDWGARTQYF
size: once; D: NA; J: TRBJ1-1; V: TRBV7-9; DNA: TGTGCCAGCAGCCTTCTGATAACTGAAGCTTTCTTT; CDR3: CASSLLITEAFF
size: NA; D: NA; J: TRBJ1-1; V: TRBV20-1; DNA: TGCAGTGCTCCCCAAACCCCTGAAGCTTTCTTT; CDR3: CSAPQTPEAFF
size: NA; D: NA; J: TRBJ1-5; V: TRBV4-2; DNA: TGTGCCAGCAGCCAAGACCGGGATAGCAATCAGCCCCAGCATTTT; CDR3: CASSQDRDSNQPQHF
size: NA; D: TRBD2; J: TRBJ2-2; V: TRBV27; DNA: TGTGCCAGCAGCTCGGGACTAGCCGGACGGGGGGAGCTGTTTTTT; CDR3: CASSSGLAGRGELFF
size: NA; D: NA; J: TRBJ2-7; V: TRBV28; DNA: TGTGCCAGCAGTTTCACTATGGCGGGTCTAACCTACGAGCAGTACTTC; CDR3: CASSFTMAGLTYEQYF
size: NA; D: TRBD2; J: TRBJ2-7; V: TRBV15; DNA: TGTGCCACCAGCAGAGATGCACTAGCGGGAGTTGGCGAGCAGTACTTC; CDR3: CATSRDALAGVGEQYF
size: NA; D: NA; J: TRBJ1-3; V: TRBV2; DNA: TGTGCCAGCAGTCGACAGATAAGCTCTGGAAACACCATATATTTT; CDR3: CASSRQISSGNTIYF
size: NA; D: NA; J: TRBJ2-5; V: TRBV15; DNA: TGTGCCACCAGCAGACCGACTAGTCGGGAGACCCAGTACTTC; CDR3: CATSRPTSRETQYF
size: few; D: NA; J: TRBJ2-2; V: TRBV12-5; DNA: TGTGCTAGTGGTTTGACAGCCCGGGAGCTGTTTTTT; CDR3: CASGLTARELFF
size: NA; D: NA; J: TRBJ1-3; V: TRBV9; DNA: TGTGCCAGCAGCGCCGCCTTGGACTCTGGAAACACCATATATTTT; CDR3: CASSAALDSGNTIYF
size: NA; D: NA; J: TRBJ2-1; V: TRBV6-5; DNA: TGTGCCAGCAGTTACTCGGGGGTTGAGCAGTTCTTC; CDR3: CASSYSGVEQFF
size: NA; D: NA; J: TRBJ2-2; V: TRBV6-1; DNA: TGTGCCAGCAATCGGGGGGCGACCACCGGGGAGCTGTTTTTT; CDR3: CASNRGATTGELFF
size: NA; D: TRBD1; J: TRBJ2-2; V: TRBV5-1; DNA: TGCGCCAGTAGAAGGGTGCAGGGGGCGGTCCACACCGGGGAGCTGTTTTTT; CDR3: CASRRVQGAVHTGELFF
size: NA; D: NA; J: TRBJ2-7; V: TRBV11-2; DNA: TGTGCCAGCAGCTTCGAAGAATACGAGCAGTACTTC; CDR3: CASSFEEYEQYF
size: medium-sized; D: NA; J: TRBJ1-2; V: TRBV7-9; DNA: TGTGCCAGCAGCCCTCCGAGTGGAAACTATGGCTACACCTTC; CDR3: CASSPPSGNYGYTF
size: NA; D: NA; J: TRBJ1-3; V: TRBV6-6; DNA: TGTGCCAGCAGCCAATCACAGGGACCGCGACGAAACACCATATATTTT; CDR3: CASSQSQGPRRNTIYF
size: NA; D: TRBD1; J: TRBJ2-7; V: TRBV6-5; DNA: TGTGCCAGCAGTTACTCGGGACAGGGCTCCTACGAGCAGTACTTC; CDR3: CASSYSGQGSYEQYF
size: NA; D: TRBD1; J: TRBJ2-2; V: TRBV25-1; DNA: TGTGCCAGCACAACAGGGGCGAGCACCGGGGAGCTGTTTTTT; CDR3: CASTTGASTGELFF
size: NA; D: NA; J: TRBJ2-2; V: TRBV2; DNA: TGTGCCAGGGCGGGGTTCACCGGGGAGCTGTTTTTT; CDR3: CARAGFTGELFF
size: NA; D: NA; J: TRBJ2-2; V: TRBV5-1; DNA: TGCGCCAGCAGCTTGGGAGAATCCGGGGAGCTGTTTTTT; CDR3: CASSLGESGELFF
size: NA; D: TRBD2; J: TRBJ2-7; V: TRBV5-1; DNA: TGCGCCAGCAGCTTCGCTAGCGGGGACGAGCAGTACTTC; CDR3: CASSFASGDEQYF
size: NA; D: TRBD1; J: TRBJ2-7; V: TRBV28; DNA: TGTGCCAGCAGCCGGACAGGGGGCGACTACGAGCAGTACTTC; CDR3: CASSRTGGDYEQYF
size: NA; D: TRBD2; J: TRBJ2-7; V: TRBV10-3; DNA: TGTGCCATCAGCCCGGGACTAGGCCTGAAAGAGCAGTACTTC; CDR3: CAISPGLGLKEQYF
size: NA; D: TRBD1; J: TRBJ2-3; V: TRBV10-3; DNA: TGTGCCATCAGTGAGTCCCCGGGACAGGGGGCAGATACGCAGTATTTT; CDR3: CAISESPGQGADTQYF